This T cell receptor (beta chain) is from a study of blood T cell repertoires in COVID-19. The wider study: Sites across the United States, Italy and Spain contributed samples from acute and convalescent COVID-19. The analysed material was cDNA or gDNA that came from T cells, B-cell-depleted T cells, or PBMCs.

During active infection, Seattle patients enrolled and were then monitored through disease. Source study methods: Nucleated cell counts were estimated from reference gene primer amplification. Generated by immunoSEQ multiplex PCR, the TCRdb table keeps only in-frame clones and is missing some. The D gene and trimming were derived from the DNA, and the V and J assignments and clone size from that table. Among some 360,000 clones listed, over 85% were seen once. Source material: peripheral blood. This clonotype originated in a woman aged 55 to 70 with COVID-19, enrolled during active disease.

CDR3 DNA: TGTGCCAGCACCCTAGACGGGGGATTCAAAGGCTACACCTTC. Amino acid sequence: CASTLDGGFKGYTF. The V gene is TRBV11-2, the J gene TRBJ1-2, with a possible D match to TRBD1 (5 bases). The V and J ends lost 7 bases and 8 bases respectively, with 20 bases between them. This CDR3 is built from 14 residues. Germline V gene sequence: CDR1 SGHAT, CDR2 FQNNGV.